Listed below are T cell receptor beta chains from one sample, sequenced in a study of blood T cell repertoires in COVID-19. The repertoire was sequenced with immunoSEQ multiplex PCR; TCRdb's copy has only in-frame clones and lacks some. The sample includes about 160,000 clones, approximately 90% of them seen just once. What was sequenced was peripheral blood. These receptors were collected from a man aged 18 to 29 with COVID-19, enrolled during active disease. Each CDR3 is given without its conserved first and last residue. Each record gives: D gene, V gene, J gene, CDR3 protein. The D gene is left open where the match is weak.

d_gene: -
v_gene: TRBV7-9
j_gene: TRBJ2-1
CDR3aa: ASSPREYNEQF

d_gene: -
v_gene: TRBV27
j_gene: TRBJ2-1
CDR3aa: ASSLRGSGAYNEQF

d_gene: TRBD1
v_gene: TRBV10-3
j_gene: TRBJ2-3
CDR3aa: AISLTGVGTDTQY

d_gene: TRBD1
v_gene: TRBV4-3
j_gene: TRBJ2-4
CDR3aa: ASSQGQGKSY

d_gene: -
v_gene: TRBV12-3/TRBV12-4
j_gene: TRBJ2-7
CDR3aa: ASSLSRPYEQY

d_gene: TRBD2
v_gene: TRBV28
j_gene: TRBJ2-3
CDR3aa: ASSWGLAGDTQY

d_gene: -
v_gene: TRBV27
j_gene: TRBJ1-6
CDR3aa: ASSFRGSNSPLH

d_gene: -
v_gene: TRBV7-2
j_gene: TRBJ2-5
CDR3aa: ASSSTGETQY

d_gene: TRBD2
v_gene: TRBV11-2
j_gene: TRBJ2-2
CDR3aa: ASPQGLAGNTGELF

d_gene: TRBD2
v_gene: TRBV4-3
j_gene: TRBJ2-7
CDR3aa: ASSPGTSGRASYEQY

d_gene: TRBD1
v_gene: TRBV13
j_gene: TRBJ1-2
CDR3aa: ASSPTGGQNYGYT

d_gene: TRBD2
v_gene: TRBV11-2
j_gene: TRBJ2-7
CDR3aa: ASSSPRRGNEQY

d_gene: TRBD2
v_gene: TRBV27
j_gene: TRBJ2-2
CDR3aa: ASSLFGRSNTGELF

d_gene: -
v_gene: TRBV28
j_gene: TRBJ2-6
CDR3aa: ASSLLAALSSGANVLT

d_gene: TRBD2
v_gene: TRBV5-6
j_gene: TRBJ2-7
CDR3aa: ASSLASGYEQY

d_gene: -
v_gene: TRBV5-5
j_gene: TRBJ1-3
CDR3aa: ASSSWRSAQNTIY

d_gene: TRBD1
v_gene: TRBV11-2
j_gene: TRBJ2-5
CDR3aa: ASSLRGDRGQETQY

d_gene: -
v_gene: TRBV6-6
j_gene: TRBJ1-6
CDR3aa: ASSQTEIINSPLH

d_gene: -
v_gene: TRBV7-3
j_gene: TRBJ2-7
CDR3aa: ASSPGGYEQY

d_gene: TRBD1
v_gene: TRBV2
j_gene: TRBJ1-3
CDR3aa: ASSGTGGIGNTIY

d_gene: TRBD1
v_gene: TRBV14
j_gene: TRBJ2-3
CDR3aa: ASSQAYKSQGADTQY

d_gene: TRBD2
v_gene: TRBV28
j_gene: TRBJ2-3
CDR3aa: ASSFPPAGGDIVGTDTQY

d_gene: -
v_gene: TRBV27
j_gene: TRBJ2-1
CDR3aa: ASSLVPRPLLGEQF

d_gene: -
v_gene: TRBV30
j_gene: TRBJ2-5
CDR3aa: AGLREEGETQY

d_gene: TRBD2
v_gene: TRBV7-9
j_gene: TRBJ2-1
CDR3aa: ASSRARLLAGEQF

d_gene: -
v_gene: TRBV27
j_gene: TRBJ1-2
CDR3aa: ASSSLGGPYGYT

d_gene: TRBD2
v_gene: TRBV7-2
j_gene: TRBJ2-5
CDR3aa: ASSPRTSGSVQETQY

d_gene: TRBD2
v_gene: TRBV5-1
j_gene: TRBJ2-3
CDR3aa: ASSFSLAGDTQY

d_gene: -
v_gene: TRBV7-2
j_gene: TRBJ1-2
CDR3aa: ASWGGANYGYT

d_gene: -
v_gene: TRBV29-1
j_gene: TRBJ1-1
CDR3aa: SVEVRQLEAF

d_gene: -
v_gene: TRBV15
j_gene: TRBJ2-2
CDR3aa: ATSRDRTGLNTGELF

d_gene: TRBD2
v_gene: TRBV4-3
j_gene: TRBJ2-5
CDR3aa: ASSQVSGTKRNTQY

d_gene: -
v_gene: TRBV19
j_gene: TRBJ2-7
CDR3aa: ASSIQGKSEQY

d_gene: TRBD1
v_gene: TRBV10-3
j_gene: TRBJ1-5
CDR3aa: AISGTGGNQPQH

d_gene: -
v_gene: TRBV27
j_gene: TRBJ2-7
CDR3aa: ASSFLPVNRYPSYEQY

d_gene: TRBD2
v_gene: TRBV7-2
j_gene: TRBJ2-7
CDR3aa: ASSTHSGRSYEQY

d_gene: TRBD2
v_gene: TRBV7-2
j_gene: TRBJ2-5
CDR3aa: ASSAPLIAGLQETQY

d_gene: TRBD1
v_gene: TRBV28
j_gene: TRBJ1-6
CDR3aa: ASASQQGGNSPLH

d_gene: -
v_gene: TRBV25-1
j_gene: TRBJ1-3
CDR3aa: ASSEWGGPSGNTIY

d_gene: -
v_gene: TRBV28
j_gene: TRBJ2-7
CDR3aa: ASSFSTEAYEQY

d_gene: -
v_gene: TRBV6-7
j_gene: TRBJ2-7
CDR3aa: ASKSLLVYEQY

d_gene: -
v_gene: TRBV7-2
j_gene: TRBJ2-1
CDR3aa: ASSLAHGNNEQF